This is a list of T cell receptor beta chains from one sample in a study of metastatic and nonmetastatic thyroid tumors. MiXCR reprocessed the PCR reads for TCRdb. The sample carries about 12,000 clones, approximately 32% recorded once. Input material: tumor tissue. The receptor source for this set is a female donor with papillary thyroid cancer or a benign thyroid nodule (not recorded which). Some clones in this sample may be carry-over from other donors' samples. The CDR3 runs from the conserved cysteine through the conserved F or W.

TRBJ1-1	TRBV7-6	CASSLQGGEAFF
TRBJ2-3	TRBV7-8	CASSPRITVGGDTQYF
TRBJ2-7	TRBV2	CASTSGSPTGQYF
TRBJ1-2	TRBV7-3	CASSLLQSLDYGYTF
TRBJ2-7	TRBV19	CASRDLAGAYEQYF
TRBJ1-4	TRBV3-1	CASSQGGSNEKLFF
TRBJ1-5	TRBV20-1	CSAREANQPQHF
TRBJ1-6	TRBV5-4	CAISTGDLGRGSPLHF
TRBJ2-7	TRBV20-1	CSANSGLAGPSSYEQYF
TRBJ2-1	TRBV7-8	CASSLYVAGGTHNEQFF
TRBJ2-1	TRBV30	CAWSVVNSMQFF
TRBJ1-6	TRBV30	CAWRVWTGDSPLHF
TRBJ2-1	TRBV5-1	CASSPGQLRDEQFF
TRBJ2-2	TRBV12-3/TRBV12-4	CASSREGLGGELFF
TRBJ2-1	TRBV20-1	CSAPSSQGVWLNYNEQFF
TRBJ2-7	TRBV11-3	CASRGDYYEKYF
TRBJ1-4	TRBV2	CASRRTSGKLFF
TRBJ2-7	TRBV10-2	CASRPGLVTYEQYF
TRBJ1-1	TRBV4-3	CASSQEIGAGNTEAFF
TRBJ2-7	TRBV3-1	CASSQMGPDEQYF
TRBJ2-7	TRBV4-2	CASSRADFSGGFYEQYF
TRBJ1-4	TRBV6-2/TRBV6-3	CASRLGRLGGEKLFF
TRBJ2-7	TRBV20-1	CSARQGISYEQYF
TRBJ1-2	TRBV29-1	CSVVGAERGYTF
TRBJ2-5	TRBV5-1	CASSPTGLAMGGGTQYF
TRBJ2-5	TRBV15	CATSRGTGGAETQYF
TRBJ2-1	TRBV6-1	CASTGTSGNREQFF
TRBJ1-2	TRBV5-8	CASSLRPGGYTF
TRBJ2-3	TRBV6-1	CASSGGQGAYTQYF
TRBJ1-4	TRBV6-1	CASSDRSRFHSNEKLFF
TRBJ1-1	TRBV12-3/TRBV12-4	CASSADRGTEAFF
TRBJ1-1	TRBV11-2	CASSFGVDGTEAFF
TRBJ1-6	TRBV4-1	CASSQEAGPLNSPLHF
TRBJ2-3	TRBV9	CASSVTGTYTDTQYF
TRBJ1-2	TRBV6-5	CASSYGGTDLYGYTF
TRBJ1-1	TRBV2	CASSEALPGNTEAFF
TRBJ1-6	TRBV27	CASSLGWGPNSPLHF
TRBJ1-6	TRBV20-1	CSARDLGQNSPLHF
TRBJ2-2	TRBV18	CASSPPGTGATGELFF
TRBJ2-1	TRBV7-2	CASSQAPNNEQFF